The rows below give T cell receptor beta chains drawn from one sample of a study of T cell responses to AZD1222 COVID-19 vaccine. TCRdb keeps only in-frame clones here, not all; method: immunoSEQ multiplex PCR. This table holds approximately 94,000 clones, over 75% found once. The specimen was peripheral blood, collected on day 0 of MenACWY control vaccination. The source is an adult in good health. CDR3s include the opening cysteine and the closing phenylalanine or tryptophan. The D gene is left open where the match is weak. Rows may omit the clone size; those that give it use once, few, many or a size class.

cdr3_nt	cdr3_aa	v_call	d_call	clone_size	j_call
TGTGCCGGGGGACAGGGGTTTGAATCACCCCTCCACTTT	CAGGQGFESPLHF	TRBV6-6	TRBD1	.	TRBJ1-6
TGTGCCAGCACCGTGATTGCCGGGGAGCTGTTTTTT	CASTVIAGELFF	TRBV12-3/TRBV12-4	.	.	TRBJ2-2
TGTGCCAGCAGTTACTCGGCAGGAAACTACGAGCAGTACTTC	CASSYSAGNYEQYF	TRBV6-2/TRBV6-3	.	.	TRBJ2-7
TGTGCCAGCACCCTGCCGGGAGGGGGCGCCGGGGAGCTGTTTTTT	CASTLPGGGAGELFF	TRBV5-6	.	.	TRBJ2-2
TGTGCCTGGAGTAAAAAGCGGGAGGGCACAGATACGCAGTATTTT	CAWSKKREGTDTQYF	TRBV30	TRBD2	.	TRBJ2-3
TGTGCCAGCAGCCTTCAAGTGGCAGGGGCTCCCTCTGGGGCCAACGTCCTGACTTTC	CASSLQVAGAPSGANVLTF	TRBV3-1/TRBV3-2	.	few	TRBJ2-6
TGTGCCAGCAGGCCACAGGGGCGCACAGATACGCAGTATTTT	CASRPQGRTDTQYF	TRBV28	TRBD1	.	TRBJ2-3
TGTGCCAGCAGTCGCACAGGGGGGCTAGGCGCAGCTTTCTTT	CASSRTGGLGAAFF	TRBV6-2/TRBV6-3	TRBD1	.	TRBJ1-1
TGTGCCAGTAGGGTAGCGGGGAGCTCCTACAATGAGCAGTTCTTC	CASRVAGSSYNEQFF	TRBV19	TRBD2	.	TRBJ2-1
TGTGCCAGCAGCTCGACTAGGTACAATGAGCAGTTCTTC	CASSSTRYNEQFF	TRBV7-8	.	.	TRBJ2-1
TGCGCCAGCAGCTTGGGATTGCGCTCTAGCACAGATACGCAGTATTTT	CASSLGLRSSTDTQYF	TRBV5-1	.	.	TRBJ2-3
TGCGCCAGCAGCCCGTCGGGCAGTGATCAGCCCCAGCATTTT	CASSPSGSDQPQHF	TRBV5-1	.	.	TRBJ1-5
TGCGCCAGCAGCCAAGTAAAAGGATTCGGAAAACTGTTTTTT	CASSQVKGFGKLFF	TRBV4-3	.	.	TRBJ1-4
TGTGCCAGCAGTTACTCAGGCTCTTTGTACAATGAGCAGTTCTTC	CASSYSGSLYNEQFF	TRBV6-5	.	.	TRBJ2-1
TGTGCCAGTAGTATAGGTTCGGGGGCTGGTCAGCCCCAGCATTTT	CASSIGSGAGQPQHF	TRBV19	.	.	TRBJ1-5
TGTGCCAGCAGTAAGGATGCCGGGGCCAACGTCCTGACTTTC	CASSKDAGANVLTF	TRBV2	.	.	TRBJ2-6
TGTGCCTGGGACAGGGTGTCCCACGAGCAGTACTTC	CAWDRVSHEQYF	TRBV30	TRBD1	.	TRBJ2-7
TGTGCCAGCAGTTTTTTCGACAGGGGTGGTGAAGCTTTCTTT	CASSFFDRGGEAFF	TRBV28	TRBD1	few	TRBJ1-1
TGTGCCAGCAGCCATGGCGACAGTCGGCCACCCCTCCACTTT	CASSHGDSRPPLHF	TRBV3-1/TRBV3-2	.	.	TRBJ1-6
TGTGCCACCAGTGATTTGGGCAAAGCCCAGCATTTT	CATSDLGKAQHF	TRBV24-1	.	.	TRBJ1-5
TGTGCCAGCAGCTTAGATTTGCGGACAGGGGTTATCAATGAGCAGTTCTTC	CASSLDLRTGVINEQFF	TRBV11-2	TRBD1	few	TRBJ2-1